This T cell receptor (beta chain) is from a study of control samples from healthy donors and cancer patients. V lost 2 bases to trimming and J lost 0 bases, with 11 bases between them. CDR3 length: 16 amino acids. Germline CDR1 and CDR2: MNHEY and SVGAGI. This clone has only a few counts. The table came from immunoSEQ multiplex PCR; TCRdb's copy has only in-frame clones and leaves some out. The data show 150,000 to 200,000 clones, about 91% seen once. This clonotype was sampled from a woman between 40 and 55 years old in good health. What was sequenced was blood. This chain joins TRBV6-5 and TRBJ1-3; possibly TRBD1 for D (6 bases). For the CDR3, the DNA is TGTGCCAGCAGTTACCGGGGACATGGCTCTGGAAACACCATATATTTT. Its translation: CASSYRGHGSGNTIYF.